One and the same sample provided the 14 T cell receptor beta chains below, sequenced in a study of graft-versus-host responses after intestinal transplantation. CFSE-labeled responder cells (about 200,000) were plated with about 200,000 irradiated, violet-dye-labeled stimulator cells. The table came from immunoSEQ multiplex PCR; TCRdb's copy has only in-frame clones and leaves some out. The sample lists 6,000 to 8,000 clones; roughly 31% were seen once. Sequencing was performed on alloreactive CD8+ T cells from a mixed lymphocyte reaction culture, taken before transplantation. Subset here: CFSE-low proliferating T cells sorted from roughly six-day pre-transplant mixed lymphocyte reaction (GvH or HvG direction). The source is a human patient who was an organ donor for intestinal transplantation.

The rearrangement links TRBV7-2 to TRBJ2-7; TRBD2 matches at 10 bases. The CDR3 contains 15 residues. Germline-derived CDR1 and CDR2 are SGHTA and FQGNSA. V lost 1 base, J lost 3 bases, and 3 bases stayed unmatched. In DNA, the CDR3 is TGTGCCAGCAGCTTAGTGGGGACTAGCGACTACGAGCAGTACTTC. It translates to CASSLVGTSDYEQYF.

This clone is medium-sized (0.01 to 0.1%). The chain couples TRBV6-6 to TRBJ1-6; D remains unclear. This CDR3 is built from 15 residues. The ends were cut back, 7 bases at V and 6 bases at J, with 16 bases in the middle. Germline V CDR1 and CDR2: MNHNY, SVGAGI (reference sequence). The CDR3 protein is CASTPREIGNSPLHF. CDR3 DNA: TGTGCCAGCACGCCGAGAGAAATCGGTAATTCACCCCTCCACTTT.

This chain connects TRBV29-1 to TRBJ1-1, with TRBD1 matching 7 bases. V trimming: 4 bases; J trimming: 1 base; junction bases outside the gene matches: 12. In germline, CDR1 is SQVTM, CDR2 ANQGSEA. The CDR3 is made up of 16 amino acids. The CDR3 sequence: CSVGGLQGHTNTEAFF. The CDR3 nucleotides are TGCAGCGTTGGGGGTTTACAGGGGCATACGAACACTGAAGCTTTCTTT.

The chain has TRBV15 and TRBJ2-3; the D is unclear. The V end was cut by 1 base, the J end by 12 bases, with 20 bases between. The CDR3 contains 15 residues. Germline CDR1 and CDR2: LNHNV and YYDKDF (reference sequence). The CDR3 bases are TGTGCCACCAGCAGAGTCAAGGAATTTGACGTGTTTCAGTATTTT. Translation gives CATSRVKEFDVFQYF.

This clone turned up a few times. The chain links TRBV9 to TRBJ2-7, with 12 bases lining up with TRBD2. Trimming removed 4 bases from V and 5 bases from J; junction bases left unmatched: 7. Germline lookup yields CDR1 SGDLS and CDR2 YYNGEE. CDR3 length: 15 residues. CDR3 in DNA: TGTGCCAGCAGCACCGCTAGCGGGGGGGCCGACGAGCAGTACTTC. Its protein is CASSTASGGADEQYF. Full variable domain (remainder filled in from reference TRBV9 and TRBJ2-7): DSGVTQTPKHLITATGQRVTLRCSPRSGDLSVYWYQQSLDQGLQFLIQYYNGEERAKGNILERFSAQQFPDLHSELNLSSLELGDSALYFCASSTASGGADEQYFGPGTRLTVT.

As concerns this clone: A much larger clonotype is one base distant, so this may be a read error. CDR3 loop: CSVVGCQNYEQYF. CDR3 DNA: TGCAGCGTTGTGGGGTGTCAGAACTACGAGCAGTACTTC. V and J are TRBV29-1 and TRBJ2-7; D is unclear. Per the germline V gene, CDR1 is SQVTM and CDR2 is ANQGSEA. This CDR3 region has 13 residues. V was pared by 4 bases and J by 3 bases, with 13 bases between.

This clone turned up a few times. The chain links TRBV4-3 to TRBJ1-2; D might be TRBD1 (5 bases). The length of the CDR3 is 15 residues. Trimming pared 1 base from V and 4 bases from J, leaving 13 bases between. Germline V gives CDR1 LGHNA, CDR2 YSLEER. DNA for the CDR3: TGCGCCAGCAGCCAAGTACCAGGGAGGACCTATGGCTACACCTTC. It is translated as CASSQVPGRTYGYTF.

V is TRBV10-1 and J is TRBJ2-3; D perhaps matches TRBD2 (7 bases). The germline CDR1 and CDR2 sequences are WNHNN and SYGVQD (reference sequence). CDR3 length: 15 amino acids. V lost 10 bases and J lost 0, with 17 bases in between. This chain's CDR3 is CATCNGGPSTDTQYF. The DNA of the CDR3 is TGCGCCACCTGTAACGGGGGGCCGAGCACAGATACGCAGTATTTT.

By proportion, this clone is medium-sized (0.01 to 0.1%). The CDR3: CASSAGRGGPSYEQYF. Written as DNA, the CDR3 is TGTGCCAGCAGCGCGGGCCGGGGGGGACCCTCCTACGAGCAGTACTTC. The V and J genes are TRBV13 and TRBJ2-7, with 8 bases matching TRBD2. With V trimmed by 5 bases and J by 0 bases, 9 bases remained unmatched. CDR1 and CDR2 (germline): PRHDT, FYEKMQ (reference sequence). This CDR3 has 16 amino acids.

The CDR3 sequence is CASFSTPKAGGTYNEQFF. CDR3 coding DNA: TGTGCCAGCTTTTCAACCCCCAAAGCGGGGGGCACCTACAATGAGCAGTTCTTC. The chain combines TRBV21-1 with TRBJ2-1; the tabulated D call, TRBD2, remains unverified against the DNA. TRBV21-1 is a pseudogene segment. There are 18 residues in the CDR3.

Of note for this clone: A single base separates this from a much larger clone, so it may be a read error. The CDR3 protein is CTSSDDWTNYGYTF. CDR3 nucleotides: TGTACCAGCAGTGACGATTGGACAAACTATGGCTACACCTTC. This rearrangement joins TRBV9 to TRBJ1-2; TRBD1 might be the D (5 bases). Germline V gives CDR1 SGDLS, CDR2 YYNGEE. CDR3 size: 14 residues.

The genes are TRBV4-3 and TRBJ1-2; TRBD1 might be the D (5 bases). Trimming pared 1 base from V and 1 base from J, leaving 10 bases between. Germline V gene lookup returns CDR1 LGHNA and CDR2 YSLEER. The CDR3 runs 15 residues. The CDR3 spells CASSQVPGGNYGYTF. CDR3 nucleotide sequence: TGCGCCAGCAGCCAAGTTCCGGGGGGTAACTATGGCTACACCTTC.

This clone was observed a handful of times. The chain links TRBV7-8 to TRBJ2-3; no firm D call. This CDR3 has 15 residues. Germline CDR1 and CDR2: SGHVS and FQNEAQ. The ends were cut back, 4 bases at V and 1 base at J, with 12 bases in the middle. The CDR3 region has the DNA TGTGCCAGCAGCTCCAAGGATTTGCGCACAGATACGCAGTATTTT. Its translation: CASSSKDLRTDTQYF.

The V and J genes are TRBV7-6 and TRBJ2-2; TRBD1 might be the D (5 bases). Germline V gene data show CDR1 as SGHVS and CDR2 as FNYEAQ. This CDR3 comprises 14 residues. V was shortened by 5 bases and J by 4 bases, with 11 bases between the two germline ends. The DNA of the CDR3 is TGTGCCAGCAGCGAACCAGGGTTCACCGGGGAGCTGTTTTTT. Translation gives CASSEPGFTGELFF.